This T cell receptor (beta chain) came from a study of blood T cells in healthy people across ages. Study observations and caveats: Naive CD4+ cells and diversity were both higher in long-lived donors than in aged donors.

Turning to this clonotype: Its antigen is unidentified.

A second roughly 6 to 12 cycle PCR used barcoded and J-beta primers. MiXCR was run by TCRdb on the 5' RACE reads, yielding one entry per CDR3 protein. The repertoire includes more than 700,000 distinct CDR3 sequences, 46% of them detected once, and 15% to 20% sits in the top ten. Sequencing input: blood. The origin of this receptor is a man aged 80 or over in good health.

The CDR3 coding sequence is TGCAGTGCTATAAACAGGGGGCACTACGAGCAGTACTTC. It codes for CSAINRGHYEQYF. This chain connects TRBV20-1 to TRBJ2-7, with 9 bases that match TRBD1. The CDR3 is 13 amino acids. Germline CDR1 is DFQATT and CDR2 is SNEGSKA (reference sequence). The trim removed 4 bases at V and 3 bases at J, leaving 4 bases unmatched.